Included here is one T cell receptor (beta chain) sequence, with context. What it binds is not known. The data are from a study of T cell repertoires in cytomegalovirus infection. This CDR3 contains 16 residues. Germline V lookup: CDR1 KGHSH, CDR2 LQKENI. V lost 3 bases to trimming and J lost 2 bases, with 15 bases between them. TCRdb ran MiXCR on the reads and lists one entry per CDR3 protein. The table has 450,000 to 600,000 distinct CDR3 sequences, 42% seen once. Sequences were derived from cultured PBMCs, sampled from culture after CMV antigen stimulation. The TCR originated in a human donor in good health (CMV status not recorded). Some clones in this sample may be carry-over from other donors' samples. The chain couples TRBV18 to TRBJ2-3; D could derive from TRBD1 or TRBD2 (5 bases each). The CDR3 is CASSPGTGRSTDTQYF. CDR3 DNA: TGTGCCAGCTCACCGGGGACGGGGCGGTCCACAGATACGCAGTATTTT.